The present T cell receptor (beta chain) was sequenced within a study of blood T cell repertoires in COVID-19. Looking at the study overall: Samples came from the United States, Italy and Spain, spanning acute and convalescent COVID-19. T cells, B-cell-depleted T cells, or PBMCs supplied cDNA or gDNA.

V lost 3 bases and J lost 0, with 9 bases in between. Germline CDR1 reads MNHEY; CDR2 reads SVGEGT. There are 15 residues in the CDR3. Original processing notes: The assay estimated nucleated cells by amplifying reference gene primers. Using immunoSEQ multiplex PCR, the repertoire was profiled, and TCRdb retains in-frame clones only, with some absent. V and J calls plus clone size are reproduced from that table; the DNA served to infer D and trimming. The profile shows some 280,000 clones, about nine tenths of them singletons. The receptor's source is a woman aged 60 to 75 with acute or convalescent COVID-19. The V and J genes are TRBV6-2 or TRBV6-3 and TRBJ2-1, with D possibly TRBD1 on 6 matching bases. Sample: peripheral blood. The CDR3 is CASSYLGGSYNEQFF. DNA for the CDR3: TGTGCCAGCAGTTATTTAGGGGGCTCCTACAATGAGCAGTTCTTC.